This T cell receptor beta chain was identified in a study of T-cell memory formation after mild COVID-19 (dated by TCRdb to about 2021). Concerning the study at large: Most TCR sequence clusters were specific to one of the two donors. The cohort was made up of two young adult volunteers, one female and one male, who were previously healthy. In a couple of donors, T-cell clones that expanded and contracted after mild COVID-19 were followed by sequencing TCRalpha and TCRbeta repertoires longitudinally. Broad study findings and their caveats: Clones contracting from day 15 to 85 had balanced CD4/CD8 phenotypes, while a second wave expanding from day 15 to 37 was biased towards CD4+. SARS-CoV-2 specificity of the second-wave clones peaking on day 37 was not confirmed. Only two mild cases were covered in the study, and larger cohorts including severe cases with pre-infection samples were considered necessary. The detection of some responding clones in pre-infection memory suggests that pre-existing cross-reactive memory T cells joined the SARS-CoV-2 response. Contracting CD4+ clones turned up mainly in the CM and EM memory subsets, whereas EMRA was where CD8+ clones were enriched.

PBMCs were isolated by Ficoll-Paque density gradient centrifugation. Only a few counts were recorded for this clonotype. Its antigen is not yet known. No quality values exist for individual bases; no much larger clone is one base distant. TCRdb shows the sequencer as Illumina NovaSeq 6000. TCRalpha and TCRbeta cDNA libraries were built by 5'RACE with constant-segment primers, adding sample barcodes and unique molecular identifiers. RNA was extracted from every sample with Trizol reagent. Libraries were amplified in two PCR steps, with a second sample barcode and Illumina TruSeq adapters added in the second step. The libraries were sequenced on an Illumina NovaSeq using 2 x 150 bp paired-end reads. The paper's processing steps were these. Demultiplexing of reads and collapsing into UMI-guided consensus sequences were performed with migec v1.2.7. Using mixcr v2.1.11, UMI consensuses were aligned to TRA and TRB V and J templates and then assembled into clonotypes. Expanded or contracted clonotypes were those called significant by both edgeR and NoisET, with noise models trained on biological replicates. edgeR calls used a false discovery rate-adjusted p below 0.01 and a log2 fold-change threshold of 1. As an exploratory analysis of dynamics, max-normalized trajectories of the 1000 most abundant clonotypes were examined by PCA with hierarchical clustering. Each responding clone was given a CD4 or CD8 phenotype based on the CD4+ and CD8+ repertoires, which had been sequenced separately. TCRdb cleaned the public reads at Q25 with fastp, built clones with MiXCR and kept in-frame beta chains. Every CDR3 protein is listed once, alongside the most common genes and DNA of its rows. The V and J calls follow TCRdb's processing rather than the paper's. Across this sample there are more than 200,000 distinct CDR3 sequences, with about 15% seen only once. Approximately 3.4% of the sample is held by the ten biggest clonotypes.

The CDR3, cysteine through phenylalanine, is 15 amino acids long. CDR3 DNA is the only sequence kept; it has 45 bases, read in frame from the first base. V drops 1 base and J drops 3 bases, leaving 12 bases in between. CDR1 and CDR2 were assigned from the germline V gene as LGHNA and YNFKEQ. Material: PBMCs or a T cell subset sorted from them (not recorded which). The rearrangement joined TRBV4-2 to TRBJ1-1, and the D gene may be TRBD1, 5 bases matching. The receptor's source is a young man who had mild COVID-19 (a few samples of this study predate the infection). The sample titles of this study are shuffled in the database, so cell type and time point are left out; the donor was told from shared clones. The CDR3: CASSQGRQGHTEAFF. In nucleotides, the sequence is TGTGCCAGCAGCCAAGGACGGCAGGGTCACACTGAAGCTTTCTTT.